Given below is one T cell receptor beta chain in context. The data are from a study of shared clonotypes between healthy human individuals. Trimming left V 3 bases short and J 0 bases short, with 12 bases between. Germline V gives CDR1 SGHKS, CDR2 YYEKEE (reference sequence). This CDR3 comprises 15 residues. Libraries were prepared by immunoSEQ multiplex PCR; TCRdb keeps only in-frame clonotypes and omits some of them. The sample carries around 95,000 clones, 67% recorded once. The TCR comes from a man aged 25 to 45 in good health. Sequenced: memory CD8+ T cells sorted from blood. Noted subset: CD45RO+ cells pooled with CCR7-negative TemRA cells. The J gene is TRBJ2-5, the V gene TRBV5-5; possible D gene TRBD1, 5 bases. Here the CDR3 DNA reads TGTGCCAGCAGCTGGACCCCCAGGGACCAAGAGACCCAGTACTTC. Encoded protein: CASSWTPRDQETQYF.